This TCR beta chain was profiled in a study of blood T cell repertoires in COVID-19. At the level of the study: COVID-19 samples collected from the United States, Italy and Spain covered acute and convalescent phases. PBMCs, B-cell-depleted T cells, or T cells were the source of the cDNA or gDNA that made up the material.

Those who participated ranged in age from roughly 18 to 100 years and resided in about two dozen US areas. Participants had their cohort set by participant-reported clinical history. Clones were sequenced by immunoSEQ multiplex PCR, and TCRdb holds only the in-frame ones, with some missing. The sample yields some 270,000 clones, over 80% seen once. The origin of this receptor is a woman between 25 and 40 years old with acute COVID-19. Input material: PBMCs or T cells enriched from blood (not recorded which).

CDR3 sequence reads: CASSFSRDTQYF. The CDR3 DNA sequence: TGTGCCAGCAGCTTCTCGCGAGATACGCAGTATTTT. The chain recombines TRBV5-6 with TRBJ2-3, with D unclear. Germline values: CDR1 SGHDT, CDR2 YYEEEE. V lost 2 bases to trimming and J lost 5 bases, with 6 bases between them. This CDR3 spans 12 amino acids.